This TCR beta chain was sequenced in a study of Ad26.COV2.S vaccination and SARS-CoV-2 variants (dated by TCRdb to the early 2020s). As for the study more broadly: Donors in the vaccine arm were drawn from COV1001, a phase I-IIa trial of Ad26.COV2.S in healthy adults that was multicentre, randomized, double-blind and placebo-controlled. The TCR-sequenced set comprised approximately 32 samples: some 20 Ad26.COV2.S vaccine recipients, 5 placebo recipients and 8 SARS-CoV-2 convalescent individuals. Ad26.COV2.S was administered intramuscularly at 5 x 10^10 or 1 x 10^11 viral particles, either as a single shot or as two shots given 56 days apart. TCRbeta repertoire sequencing was used to assess the specificity and breadth of SARS-CoV-2-reactive T cell receptors after Ad26.COV2.S vaccination. Trial participants were randomized into five groups of five, in which low-dose or high-dose Ad26.COV2.S was given once or twice, or placebo was given on both occasions. Investigators did not know the trial group allocation while performing experiments and assessing outcomes. Beyond this particular receptor, the publication reports: The study was not powered for comparison of responses between vaccine doses or regimens. Comparable non-spike TCR breadth was observed between vaccine and placebo recipients, consistent with only spike being contained in the vaccine. The authors noted that the TCR breadth and depth analyses may have underestimated total T cell responses. Ad26.COV2.S recipients had higher spike-specific TCR breadth than placebo recipients (P = 0.0014). Substantial breadth of spike-specific CD8+ and CD4+ T cell responses was reported after vaccination.

The immunoSEQ Assay was used to sequence TCRbeta CDR3 regions. After extraction, genomic DNA underwent amplification by bias-controlled multiplex PCR, followed by high-throughput sequencing. The original methods were these. To quantify the absolute abundance of every unique TCRbeta CDR3 region, sequences were collapsed and filtered. Usable DNA was measured by amplifying reference genes present in all nucleated cells, and TCRbeta template counts were normalized to that usable DNA to estimate T cell fraction. Repertoire TCRs were annotated as SARS-CoV-2-specific when V gene, CDR3 amino acid sequence and J gene were exactly matched to a known reactive TCR set. The reference SARS-CoV-2 TCR set was obtained from MIRA and was filtered for enrichment in COVID-19-positive ImmuneCODE repertoires, whereby public or cross-reactive TCRs were removed. Drawing on the MIRA antigens, annotated TCRs were analysed further at the level of specific ORF or position within ORF. Depth was the summed frequency of annotated unique rearrangements, while breadth was defined as annotated unique rearrangements over total unique productive rearrangements. Two-sided Wilcoxon rank-sum tests were used to compare TCR breadth between groups. TCRdb retrieved this table from immuneACCESS and kept in-frame rearrangements only. Not all clones are present; in checked studies, unresolved V genes account for under half, and no reason is known for the remainder. From that table come the V and J calls and clone size; the DNA was used to work out D and trimming. The sample table lists more than 300,000 clones, about 82% of them with a count of one. The ten largest clones take up approximately 2.2% of the sample.

Note on this clone: The target of this receptor is not known. No much larger clone exists at a distance of one base, and base qualities are not known.

The junction shows trimming of 10 bases on V and 0 bases on J, plus 13 bases between the germline ends. Per the germline V gene, SNHLY is the CDR1 and FYNNEI is the CDR2. There are 13 amino acids in the CDR3, from cysteine to phenylalanine inclusive. Only CDR3 DNA is held: 39 bases, read in frame from base 1. The treatment or condition label, as the study defines it: some 19 received Ad26.COV2.S at low or high dose, single or two shots; a few received placebo; per-sample allocation not given. For vaccine and placebo recipients, repertoires were sequenced using samples collected on day 63 after the first injection. In Cohort 1b, around 25 adults aged 18-55 years were enrolled at a single site in Boston, USA, between 29 July and 7 August 2020. As a vaccine, Ad26.COV2.S was a replication-incompetent adenovirus type 26 vector that expressed a prefusion-stabilized SARS-CoV-2 spike protein derived from the original Wuhan strain.

The V and J genes are TRBV2 and TRBJ2-7, with a tentative D gene TRBD2 over 5 matching bases. The receptor's source is a person aged 18-65 years who received the Ad26.COV2.S COVID-19 vaccine or a placebo. The source was peripheral blood, collected in a trial of Ad26.COV2.S vaccine versus placebo. The bases are TGTGCCAAAGAGGCGGGCCCCTCCTACGAGCAGTACTTC. The encoded protein is CAKEAGPSYEQYF.